Below are 3 T cell receptor beta chains sequenced from a single sample in a study of cytomegalovirus exposure and HLA in healthy donors. PCR amplification relied on 60 Vbeta primers (plus 13 Jbeta primers). Some clones are missing from TCRdb's copy, which holds only in-frame ones; the method was immunoSEQ multiplex PCR. Of 170,000 or so clones listed, 70% to 90% are singletons. Source material: PBMCs. Every receptor here comes from a woman between 18 and 29 years old in good health and CMV-seronegative.

The J gene is TRBJ1-2, the V gene TRBV6-1; D ambiguous. Germline values: CDR1 MNHNS, CDR2 SASEGT. V was clipped by 7 bases and J by 1 base, with 13 bases between them. The CDR3 has 14 amino acids. CDR3 amino acids: CASTPARFNYGYTF. The CDR3 DNA reads TGTGCCAGCACGCCTGCCAGATTTAACTATGGCTACACCTTC.

This rearrangement joins TRBV5-4 to TRBJ2-1; D is perhaps TRBD2 (5 bases). Germline CDR1 and CDR2: SGHNT and YYREEE (reference sequence). Trimming removed 4 bases at V and 0 bases at J, with 11 bases between. The CDR3 is 15 residues long. The CDR3 region has the DNA TGTGCCAGCAGCCGAGGGTCTAGCTCCTACAATGAGCAGTTCTTC. It codes for CASSRGSSSYNEQFF. The complete variable domain, with remaining parts taken from reference TRBV5-4 and TRBJ2-1, reads ETGVTQSPTHLIKTRGQQVTLRCSSQSGHNTVSWYQQALGQGPQFIFQYYREEENGRGNFPPRFSGLQFPNYSSELNVNALELDDSALYLCASSRGSSSYNEQFFGPGTRLTVL.

V and J are TRBV28 and TRBJ2-7; D is possibly TRBD1 (5 bases). CDR1 is MDHEN, CDR2 SYDVKM, per germline. The CDR3 runs 13 residues. Trimming stripped 8 bases from V and 0 bases from J, with 11 bases between. The DNA of the CDR3 is TGTGCCAGCTGCTGGCAGGGCTCCTACGAGCAGTACTTC. This sequence encodes CASCWQGSYEQYF.